The 28 T cell receptor beta chains below all came from one sample that was sequenced in a study of blood T cell repertoires in COVID-19. Repertoires were generated with immunoSEQ multiplex PCR, while TCRdb's copy carries only in-frame clones and drops some. Here the sample spans 120,000 to 150,000 clones, around 84% being singletons. The sequenced material came from peripheral blood. The receptors were gathered from a human donor in a cohort sampled during active COVID-19.

This chain links TRBV3-1 (or the pseudogene TRBV3-2) with TRBJ2-1; D not certain. This CDR3 comprises 12 residues. CDR1 is LGHDT and CDR2 is YNNKEL in the germline V gene (reference sequence). Trimming stripped 2 bases from V and 5 bases from J, with 4 bases between. The DNA of the CDR3 is TGTGCCAGCAGCCAATTTAACAATGAGCAGTTCTTC. Its translation is CASSQFNNEQFF.

The genes are TRBV30 and TRBJ2-7; D is unclear. This CDR3 region has 13 residues. Trimming pared 2 bases from V and 6 bases from J, leaving 14 bases between. Germline CDR1 is GTSNPN and CDR2 is SVGIG (reference sequence). The CDR3 coding sequence is TGTGCCTGGAGTAAAGGAGTCCTGGGCGAGCAGTACTTC. Protein: CAWSKGVLGEQYF.

This chain uses TRBV29-1 with TRBJ1-4; possibly TRBD1 for D (5 bases). The V gene lost 7 bases and the J gene lost 8 bases, with 17 bases spanning the gap. CDR3 length: 13 residues. The germline V gene encodes CDR1 SQVTM and CDR2 ANQGSEA. As DNA, the CDR3 is TGCAGCGCCGACACCGGGACTGGCGAAAAACTGTTTTTT. Translating gives CSADTGTGEKLFF.

This chain uses TRBV7-2 with TRBJ2-5; 7 nucleotides align to TRBD1. Germline values: CDR1 SGHTA, CDR2 FQGNSA. V was pared by 3 bases and J by 0 bases, with 1 base of the junction left unmatched. This CDR3 contains 14 residues. Written as DNA, the CDR3 is TGTGCCAGCAGCTTCGGGACAGACCAAGAGACCCAGTACTTC. Residues: CASSFGTDQETQYF.

The chain is built from TRBV4-3 and TRBJ2-2; D is undetermined. The germline V gene has CDR1 LGHNA and CDR2 YSLEER. The CDR3 consists of 15 residues. V lost 1 base and J 7 bases, leaving 13 bases between the germline ends. For the CDR3, the DNA is TGCGCCAGCAGCCAAGTTTTCAGTCAGGACGGGGAGCTGTTTTTT. Translating gives CASSQVFSQDGELFF.

This chain links TRBV4-1 with TRBJ2-7; the match to TRBD1 covers 9 bases. The CDR3 spans 15 residues. Trimming removed 3 bases from V and 6 bases from J; junction bases left unmatched: 9. CDR1 MGHRA and CDR2 YSYEKL come from the germline V gene. The CDR3 here is CASSQPGTGRIEQYF. CDR3 bases: TGCGCCAGCAGCCAGCCCGGGACAGGGAGGATCGAGCAGTACTTC.

The V call is TRBV5-1, the J call TRBJ2-1; possibly TRBD2 for D (7 bases). The CDR3 is made up of 16 amino acids. The germline V gene has CDR1 SGHRS and CDR2 YFSETQ. Trimming removed 0 bases at V and 2 bases at J, with 12 bases between. Written as DNA, the CDR3 is TGCGCCAGCAGCTTGGCCAAGGGGGGGACCTACAATGAGCAGTTCTTC. Its translation is CASSLAKGGTYNEQFF. The whole variable domain, remainder taken from reference TRBV5-1 and TRBJ2-1, is KAGVTQTPRYLIKTRGQQVTLSCSPISGHRSVSWYQQTPGQGLQFLFEYFSETQRNKGNFPGRFSGRQFSNSRSEMNVSTLELGDSALYLCASSLAKGGTYNEQFFGPGTRLTVL.

This chain links TRBV15 with TRBJ2-3, with 8 bases that match TRBD1. Losses at the gene ends were 5 bases for V and 6 bases for J; bases not matched to a gene: 10. The germline CDR1 and CDR2 sequences are LNHNV and YYDKDF (reference sequence). This CDR3 spans 15 amino acids. The DNA of the CDR3 is TGTGCCACCAGCGGGACAGGAACCGTTTCGGATACGCAGTATTTT. Translation: CATSGTGTVSDTQYF. Drawing the rest from reference TRBV15 and TRBJ2-3, the complete variable domain is DAMVIQNPRYQVTQFGKPVTLSCSQTLNHNVMYWYQQKSSQAPKLLFHYYDKDFNNEADTPDNFQSRRPNTSFCFLDIRSPGLGDTAMYLCATSGTGTVSDTQYFGPGTRLTVL.

The CDR3 region is CASSLERGHSNYGYTF. DNA of the CDR3: TGTGCCAGCAGTTTAGAAAGGGGCCATTCGAACTATGGCTACACCTTC. The chain couples TRBV27 to TRBJ1-2; the D gene is possibly TRBD1 (5 bases). This CDR3 comprises 16 residues. CDR1 is MNHEY, CDR2 SMNVEV, per germline (reference sequence). V gave up 2 bases and J gave up 2 bases, with 15 bases separating them.

The V gene is TRBV5-1, the J gene TRBJ1-3; weak D call: TRBD1 (6 bases). The V and J ends lost 3 bases and 2 bases respectively, with 18 bases between them. CDR3 length equals 17 residues. Germline CDR1 is SGHRS and CDR2 is YFSETQ. This CDR3 reads CASSYGAGGLAGNTIYF. The CDR3 coding sequence is TGCGCCAGCAGCTACGGGGCGGGGGGGCTTGCTGGAAACACCATATATTTT.

J is TRBJ2-4 and V is TRBV7-9; D unresolved. CDR1 is SEHNR and CDR2 is FQNEAQ in the germline V gene (reference sequence). The CDR3 loop spans 14 amino acids. Between the trimmed V and J ends, which lost 0 bases and 8 bases, there was a span of 11 bases. CDR3 DNA sequence: TGTGCCAGCAGCTTAGCCGGCGGAGTGGACATTCAGTACTTC. Residues: CASSLAGGVDIQYF.

The CDR3 spells CASSLGGRDTGELFF. CDR3 sequence (DNA): TGTGCCAGCAGCCTGGGGGGAAGGGACACCGGGGAGCTGTTTTTT. The chain uses TRBV11-3 and TRBJ2-2; D may be TRBD2 (6 bases). The V end lost 5 bases, the J end lost 3 bases, and 13 bases lay between the germline ends. CDR3 length equals 15 residues. CDR1 is SGHNT and CDR2 is YENEEA in the germline V gene.

The chain links TRBV4-1 to TRBJ1-5, with TRBD1 matching over 10 bases. Germline CDR1 is MGHRA and CDR2 is YSYEKL. The CDR3 runs 16 residues. The J segment lost 1 base and the V segment lost 3 bases, leaving 3 bases of the junction unmatched. The CDR3, as DNA: TGCGCCAGCAGCCAGCCGGGACAGGGGAGCAATCAGCCCCAGCATTTT. Translation gives CASSQPGQGSNQPQHF.

This chain links TRBV27 with TRBJ2-7, with D possibly matching TRBD1 (6 bases). V lost 5 bases, J lost 5 bases, and 13 bases lay in between. Germline V lookup: CDR1 MNHEY, CDR2 SMNVEV (reference sequence). The CDR3 spans 13 residues. CDR3 sequence: CASSPYRADEQYF. The CDR3 nucleotides are TGTGCCAGCAGTCCTTACAGGGCGGACGAGCAGTACTTC.

The sample holds a few counts of this clone. The V call is TRBV28, the J call TRBJ1-2; no firm D call. The CDR3 runs 11 residues. V was cut by 8 bases and J by 4 bases, with 8 bases left in between. From germline, CDR1 is MDHEN and CDR2 SYDVKM. The CDR3 loop is CASLEGYGYTF. As DNA, the CDR3 is TGTGCCAGCCTTGAGGGCTATGGCTACACCTTC.

The DNA of the CDR3 is TGCGCCAGCAGCTCCGCGGGGGGGTTGACAGATACGCAGTATTTT. Protein product: CASSSAGGLTDTQYF. The chain is built from TRBV5-1 and TRBJ2-3; 9 bases map to TRBD2. Germline-derived CDR1 and CDR2 are SGHRS and YFSETQ. V lost 3 bases, J lost 3 bases, and 5 bases stayed unmatched. This CDR3 spans 15 amino acids. The entire variable domain, with the rest obtained from reference TRBV5-1 and TRBJ2-3, is as follows: KAGVTQTPRYLIKTRGQQVTLSCSPISGHRSVSWYQQTPGQGLQFLFEYFSETQRNKGNFPGRFSGRQFSNSRSEMNVSTLELGDSALYLCASSSAGGLTDTQYFGPGTRLTVL.

This clone has only a few counts. The chain combines TRBV6-4 with TRBJ2-6, with 7 bases that match TRBD1. Germline lookup yields CDR1 MRHNA and CDR2 SNTAGT. The V segment lost 10 bases and the J segment 0 bases; nucleotides outside the gene matches: 3. The CDR3 runs 14 residues. In nucleotides, the CDR3 is TGTGCCACCCGGGACAGCTCTGGGGCCAACGTCCTGACTTTC. Protein product: CATRDSSGANVLTF.

The chain carries TRBV6-6 and TRBJ2-3; 9 positions match TRBD2. Trimming cost V 0 bases and J 6 bases; bases outside gene matches: 4. The CDR3 covers 15 residues. The germline V gene encodes CDR1 MNHNY and CDR2 SVGAGI (reference sequence). In nucleotides, the CDR3 is TGTGCCAGCAGTTACTCGGCGGGGGGGTCCGATACGCAGTATTTT. Its protein is CASSYSAGGSDTQYF.

The chain has TRBV5-1 and TRBJ2-2; 9 bases map to TRBD2. The CDR3 runs to 16 residues. Trimming took 5 bases from V and 5 from J; bases not matched to a gene: 10. CDR1 and CDR2 from the germline V gene are SGHRS and YFSETQ. CDR3 loop: CASRPAGGGVTGELFF. Written as DNA, the CDR3 is TGCGCCAGCAGGCCAGCGGGGGGCGGCGTAACCGGGGAGCTGTTTTTT.

The rearrangement uses TRBV3-1 (or the pseudogene TRBV3-2) and TRBJ1-1; D is perhaps TRBD1 (5 bases). V lost 0 bases and J lost 2, with 13 bases in between. In germline, CDR1 is LGHDT, CDR2 YNNKEL (reference sequence). CDR3 length equals 16 residues. Here the CDR3 reads CASSQERWGPNTEAFF. CDR3 nucleotide sequence: TGTGCCAGCAGCCAAGAGCGCTGGGGCCCAAACACTGAAGCTTTCTTT.

V and J are TRBV27 and TRBJ2-1, with TRBD1 identical over 12 bases. This CDR3 has 15 amino acids. Looked up from germline, CDR1 is MNHEY and CDR2 is SMNVEV (reference sequence). Unmatched junction bases numbered 4, after V lost 5 bases and J lost 5 bases. The CDR3 protein is CASSPRDRGHNEQFF. The CDR3 DNA reads as TGTGCCAGCAGTCCCCGGGACAGGGGGCACAATGAGCAGTTCTTC.

CDR3 sequence (DNA): TGTGCCAGCTCACCGGCGGGCGTCCGGAGCTCTGGAAACACCATATATTTT. It specifies CASSPAGVRSSGNTIYF. The chain links TRBV18 to TRBJ1-3, with no clear D. Germline V gene data show CDR1 as KGHSH and CDR2 as LQKENI. V was trimmed by 3 bases and J by 0 bases, leaving 15 bases between them. The CDR3 loop spans 17 amino acids.

This chain joins TRBV7-2 and TRBJ2-7; the D gene is possibly TRBD1 (6 bases). V lost 4 bases and J lost 7, with 17 bases in between. Germline CDR1 reads SGHTA; CDR2 reads FQGNSA. The CDR3 totals 14 residues. In DNA form, the CDR3 reads TGTGCCAGCAGCTGGCGTCCAGGGGCGGAAGAGCAGTACTTC. This gives the protein CASSWRPGAEEQYF.

The rearrangement links TRBV19 to TRBJ1-2; D is possibly TRBD1 (5 bases). The CDR3 contains 14 residues. From germline, CDR1 is LNHDA and CDR2 SQIVND (reference sequence). Trimming took 5 bases from V and 2 from J, leaving 12 bases between them. CDR3: CASSLQGINYGYTF. In nucleotides, the CDR3 is TGTGCCAGTAGTCTTCAGGGAATAAACTATGGCTACACCTTC. The entire variable domain, with the rest obtained from reference TRBV19 and TRBJ1-2, is as follows: DGGITQSPKYLFRKEGQNVTLSCEQNLNHDAMYWYRQDPGQGLRLIYYSQIVNDFQKGDIAEGYSVSREKKESFPLTVTSAQKNPTAFYLCASSLQGINYGYTFGSGTRLTVV.

The chain recombines TRBV20-1 with TRBJ1-5; 7 nucleotides line up with TRBD1. The CDR3 sequence is 13 residues long. V was pared by 3 bases and J by 6 bases, with 5 bases of the junction left unmatched. The V gene's germline CDR1 is DFQATT and CDR2 SNEGSKA (reference sequence). CDR3 protein: CSASGTEIQPQHF. The CDR3 DNA reads TGCAGTGCTAGTGGGACAGAGATTCAGCCCCAGCATTTT.

The V gene is TRBV5-4, the J gene TRBJ1-4; 10 bases fit TRBD1. The trim removed 3 bases at V and 9 bases at J, leaving 8 bases unmatched. CDR3 size: 15 residues. CDR1 is SGHNT, CDR2 YYREEE, per germline (reference sequence). This chain's CDR3 is CASSSPGQGSQKLFF. CDR3 DNA: TGTGCCAGCAGCTCCCCGGGACAGGGGTCCCAAAAACTGTTTTTT.

The V gene is TRBV6-2 or TRBV6-3, the J gene TRBJ2-3; D is possibly TRBD1 (6 bases). The CDR3 runs 17 residues. V gave up 3 bases and J gave up 0 bases, with 16 bases separating them. Germline V CDR1 and CDR2: MNHEY, SVGEGT. The CDR3 loop is CASSYQGQRASTDTQYF. The CDR3 region has the DNA TGTGCCAGCAGTTATCAAGGACAGAGAGCTAGCACAGATACGCAGTATTTT.

This clone came up a few times. The chain is built from TRBV2 and TRBJ2-5; 10 nucleotides line up with TRBD2. The V segment lost 7 bases and the J segment 3 bases; nucleotides outside the gene matches: 17. This CDR3 is 18 amino acids long. The V gene's germline CDR1 is SNHLY and CDR2 FYNNEI. The CDR3 protein is CASIYLHSGLAREETQYF. In nucleotides, the CDR3 is TGTGCCAGCATCTATCTCCACTCGGGACTAGCGCGGGAAGAGACCCAGTACTTC.